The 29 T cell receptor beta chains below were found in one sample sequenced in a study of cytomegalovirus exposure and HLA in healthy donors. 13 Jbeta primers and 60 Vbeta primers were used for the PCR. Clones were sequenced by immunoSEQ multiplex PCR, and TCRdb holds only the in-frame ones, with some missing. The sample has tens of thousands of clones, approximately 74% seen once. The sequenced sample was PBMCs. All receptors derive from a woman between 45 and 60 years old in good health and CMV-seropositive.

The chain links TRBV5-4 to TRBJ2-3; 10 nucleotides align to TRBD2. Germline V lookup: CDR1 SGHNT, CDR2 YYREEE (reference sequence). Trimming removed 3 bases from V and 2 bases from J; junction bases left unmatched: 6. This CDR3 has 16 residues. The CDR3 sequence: CASSSTAGGATDTQYF. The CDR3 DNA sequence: TGTGCCAGCAGCTCAACAGCGGGAGGGGCCACAGATACGCAGTATTTT.

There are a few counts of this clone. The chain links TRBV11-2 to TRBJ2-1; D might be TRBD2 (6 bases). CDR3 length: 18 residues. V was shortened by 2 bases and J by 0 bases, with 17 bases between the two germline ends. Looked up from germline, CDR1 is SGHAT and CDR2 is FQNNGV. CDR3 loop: CASSLRLGGSSSYNEQFF. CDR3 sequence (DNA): TGTGCCAGCAGCTTACGCCTGGGGGGATCGAGCTCCTACAATGAGCAGTTCTTC.

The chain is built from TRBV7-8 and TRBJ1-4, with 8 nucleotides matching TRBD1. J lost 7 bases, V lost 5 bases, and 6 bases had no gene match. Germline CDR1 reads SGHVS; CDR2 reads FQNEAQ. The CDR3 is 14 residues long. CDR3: CASSPSDRGEKLFF. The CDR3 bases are TGTGCCAGCAGCCCGAGTGACAGGGGTGAAAAACTGTTTTTT.

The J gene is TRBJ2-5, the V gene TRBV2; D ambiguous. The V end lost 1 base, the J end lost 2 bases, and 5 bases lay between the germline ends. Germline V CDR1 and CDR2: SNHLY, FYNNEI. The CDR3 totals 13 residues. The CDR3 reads CASSEDSQETQYF. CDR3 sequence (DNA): TGTGCCAGCAGTGAAGACAGTCAAGAGACCCAGTACTTC.

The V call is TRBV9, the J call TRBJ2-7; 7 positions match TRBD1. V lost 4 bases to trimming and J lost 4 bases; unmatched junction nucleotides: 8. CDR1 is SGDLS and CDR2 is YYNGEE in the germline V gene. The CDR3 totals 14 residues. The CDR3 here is CASSPQGGSYEQYF. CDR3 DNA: TGTGCCAGCAGCCCGCAAGGGGGCAGTTACGAGCAGTACTTC.

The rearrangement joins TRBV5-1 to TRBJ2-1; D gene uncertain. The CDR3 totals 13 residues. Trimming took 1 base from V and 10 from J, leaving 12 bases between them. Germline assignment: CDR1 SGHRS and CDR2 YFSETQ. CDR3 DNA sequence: TGCGCCAGCAGCTTGTCCCCACCTATCGAGCAGTTCTTC. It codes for CASSLSPPIEQFF.

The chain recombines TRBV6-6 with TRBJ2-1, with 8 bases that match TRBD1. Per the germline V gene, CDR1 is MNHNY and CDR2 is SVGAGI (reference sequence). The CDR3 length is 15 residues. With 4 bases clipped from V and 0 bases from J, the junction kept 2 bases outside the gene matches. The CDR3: CASSWDRSSYNEQFF. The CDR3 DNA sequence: TGTGCCAGCAGTTGGGACAGGAGCTCCTACAATGAGCAGTTCTTC.

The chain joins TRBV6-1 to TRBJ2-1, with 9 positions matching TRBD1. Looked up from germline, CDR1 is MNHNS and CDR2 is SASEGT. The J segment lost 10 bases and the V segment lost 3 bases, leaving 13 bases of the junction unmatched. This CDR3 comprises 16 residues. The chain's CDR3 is CASSDHSGQGSREQFF. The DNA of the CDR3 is TGTGCCAGCAGTGACCATTCGGGACAGGGCTCCCGGGAGCAGTTCTTC.

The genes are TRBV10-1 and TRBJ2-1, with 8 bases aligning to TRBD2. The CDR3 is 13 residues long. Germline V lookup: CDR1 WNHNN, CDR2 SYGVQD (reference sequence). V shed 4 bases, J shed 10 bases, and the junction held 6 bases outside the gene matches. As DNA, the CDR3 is TGCGCCAGCAGTGGTCTCGGGAGGGCCGAGCAGTTCTTC. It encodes CASSGLGRAEQFF.

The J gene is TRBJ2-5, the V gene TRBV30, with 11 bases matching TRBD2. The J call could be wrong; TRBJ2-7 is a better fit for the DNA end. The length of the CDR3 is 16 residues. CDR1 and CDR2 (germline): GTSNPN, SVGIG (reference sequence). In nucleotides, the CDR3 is TGTGCCTGGAGTCCACCCACTAGCGGGAGAAGCTACGAGCAGTACTTC. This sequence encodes CAWSPPTSGRSYEQYF.

As DNA, the CDR3 is TGTGCCAGTAGTTCATTTAGCGGGACCTACGAGCAGTACTTC. Its translation is CASSSFSGTYEQYF. This rearrangement joins TRBV19 to TRBJ2-7; 8 bases agree with TRBD2. This CDR3 region has 14 residues. V gave up 5 bases and J gave up 2 bases; unmatched junction bases: 5. The germline gives CDR1 LNHDA, CDR2 SQIVND (reference sequence).

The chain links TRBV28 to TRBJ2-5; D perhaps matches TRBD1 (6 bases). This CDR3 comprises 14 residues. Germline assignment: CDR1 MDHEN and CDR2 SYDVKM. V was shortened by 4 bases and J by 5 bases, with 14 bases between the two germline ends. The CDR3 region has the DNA TGTGCCAGCAGTTCTTCTGGGGGCGGGGAGACCCAGTACTTC. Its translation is CASSSSGGGETQYF. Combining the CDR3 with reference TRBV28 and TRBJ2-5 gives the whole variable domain DVKVTQSSRYLVKRTGEKVFLECVQDMDHENMFWYRQDPGLGLRLIYFSYDVKMKEKGDIPEGYSVSREKKERFSLILESASTNQTSMYLCASSSSGGGETQYFGPGTRLLVL.

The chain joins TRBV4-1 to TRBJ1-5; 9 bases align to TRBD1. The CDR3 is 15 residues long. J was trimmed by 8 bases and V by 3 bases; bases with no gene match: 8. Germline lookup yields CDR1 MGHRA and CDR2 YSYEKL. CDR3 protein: CASSHMGQGVEPQHF. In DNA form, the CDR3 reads TGCGCCAGCAGCCATATGGGACAGGGTGTTGAGCCCCAGCATTTT.

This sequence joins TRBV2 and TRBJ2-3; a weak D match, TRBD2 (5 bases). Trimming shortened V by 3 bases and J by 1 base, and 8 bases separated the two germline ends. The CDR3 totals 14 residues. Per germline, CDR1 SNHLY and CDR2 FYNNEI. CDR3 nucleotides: TGTGCCAGCAGTGAGTGGGGAGGCACAGATACGCAGTATTTT. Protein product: CASSEWGGTDTQYF.

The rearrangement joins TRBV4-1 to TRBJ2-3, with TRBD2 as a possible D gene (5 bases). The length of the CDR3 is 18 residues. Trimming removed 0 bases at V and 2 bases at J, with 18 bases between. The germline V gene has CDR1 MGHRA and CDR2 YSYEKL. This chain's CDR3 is CASSQDRDYPSFTDTQYF. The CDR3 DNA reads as TGCGCCAGCAGCCAAGATCGTGACTACCCTTCTTTCACAGATACGCAGTATTTT.

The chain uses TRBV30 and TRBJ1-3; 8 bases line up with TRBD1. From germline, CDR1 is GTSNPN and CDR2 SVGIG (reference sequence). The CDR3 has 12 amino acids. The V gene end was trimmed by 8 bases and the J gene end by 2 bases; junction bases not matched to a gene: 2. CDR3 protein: CAQQGAGNTIYF. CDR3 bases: TGTGCCCAACAGGGGGCTGGAAACACCATATATTTT.

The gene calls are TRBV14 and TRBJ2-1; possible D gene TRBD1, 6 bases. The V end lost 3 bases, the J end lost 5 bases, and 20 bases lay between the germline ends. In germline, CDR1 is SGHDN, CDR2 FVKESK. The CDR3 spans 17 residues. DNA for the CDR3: TGTGCCAGCAGCCACCTAGGCTTTACCAGGGGTAACAATGAGCAGTTCTTC. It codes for CASSHLGFTRGNNEQFF.

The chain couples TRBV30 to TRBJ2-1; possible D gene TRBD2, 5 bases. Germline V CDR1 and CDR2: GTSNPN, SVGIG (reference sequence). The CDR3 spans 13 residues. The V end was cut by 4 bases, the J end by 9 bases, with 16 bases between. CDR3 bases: TGTGCCTGGAACGATCACGGGATCGGTGAGCAGTTCTTC. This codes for CAWNDHGIGEQFF.

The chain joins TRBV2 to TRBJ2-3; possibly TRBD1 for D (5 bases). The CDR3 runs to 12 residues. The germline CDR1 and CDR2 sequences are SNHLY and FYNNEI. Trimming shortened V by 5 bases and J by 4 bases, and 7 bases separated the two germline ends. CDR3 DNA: TGTGCCAGCAGTTCAGGGCCAGATACGCAGTATTTT. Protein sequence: CASSSGPDTQYF.

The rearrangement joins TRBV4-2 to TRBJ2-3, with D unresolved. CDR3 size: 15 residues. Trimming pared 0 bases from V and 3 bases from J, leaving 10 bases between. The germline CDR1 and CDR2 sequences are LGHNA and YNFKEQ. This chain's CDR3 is CASSQEATRTDTQYF. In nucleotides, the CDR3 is TGTGCCAGCAGCCAAGAAGCGACGCGGACAGATACGCAGTATTTT.

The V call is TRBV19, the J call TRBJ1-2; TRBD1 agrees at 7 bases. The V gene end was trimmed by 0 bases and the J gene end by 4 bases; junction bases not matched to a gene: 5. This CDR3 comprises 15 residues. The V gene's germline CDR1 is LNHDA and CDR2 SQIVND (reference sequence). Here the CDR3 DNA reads TGTGCCAGTAGTATAGATGCGGAGGGGGCCTATGGCTACACCTTC. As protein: CASSIDAEGAYGYTF.

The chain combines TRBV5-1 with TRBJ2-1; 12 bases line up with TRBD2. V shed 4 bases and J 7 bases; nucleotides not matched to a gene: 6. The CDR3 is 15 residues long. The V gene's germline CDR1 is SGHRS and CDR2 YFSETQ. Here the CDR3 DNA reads TGCGCCAGCAGCCCGGGACTAGCGGGTAGGAATGAGCAGTTCTTC. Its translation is CASSPGLAGRNEQFF.

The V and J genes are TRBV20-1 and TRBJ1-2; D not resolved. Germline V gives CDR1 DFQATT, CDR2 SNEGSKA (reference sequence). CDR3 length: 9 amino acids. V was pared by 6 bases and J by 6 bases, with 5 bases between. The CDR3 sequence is CSADNGYTF. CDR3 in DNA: TGCAGTGCCGACAATGGCTACACCTTC.

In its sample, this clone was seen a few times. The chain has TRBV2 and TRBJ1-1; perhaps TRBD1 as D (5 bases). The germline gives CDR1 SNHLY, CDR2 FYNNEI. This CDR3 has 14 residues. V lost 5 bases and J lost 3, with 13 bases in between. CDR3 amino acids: CASSTMATDTEAFF. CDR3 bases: TGTGCCAGCAGTACAATGGCGACAGACACTGAAGCTTTCTTT. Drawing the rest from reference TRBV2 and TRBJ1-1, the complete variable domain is EPEVTQTPSHQVTQMGQEVILRCVPISNHLYFYWYRQILGQKVEFLVSFYNNEISEKSEIFDDQFSVERPDGSNFTLKIRSTKLEDSAMYFCASSTMATDTEAFFGQGTRLTVV.

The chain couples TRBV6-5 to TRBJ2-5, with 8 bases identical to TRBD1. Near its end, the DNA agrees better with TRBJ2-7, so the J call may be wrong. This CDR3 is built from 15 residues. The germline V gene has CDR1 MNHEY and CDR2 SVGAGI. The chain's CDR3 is CASSRAGTGGYEQYF. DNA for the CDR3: TGTGCCAGCAGCCGAGCCGGGACAGGAGGCTACGAGCAGTACTTC.

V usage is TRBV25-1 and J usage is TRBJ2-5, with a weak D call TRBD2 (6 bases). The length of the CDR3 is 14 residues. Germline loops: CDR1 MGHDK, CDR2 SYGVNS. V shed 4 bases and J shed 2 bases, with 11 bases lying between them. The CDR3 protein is CASSAWGTQETQYF. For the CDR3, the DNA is TGTGCCAGCAGTGCCTGGGGGACTCAAGAGACCCAGTACTTC.

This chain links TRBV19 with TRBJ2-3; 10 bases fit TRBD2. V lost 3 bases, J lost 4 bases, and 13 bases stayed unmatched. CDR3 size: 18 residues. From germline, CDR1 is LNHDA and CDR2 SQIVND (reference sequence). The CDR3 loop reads CASSIGRAGGPFADTQYF. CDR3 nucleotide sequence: TGTGCCAGTAGTATCGGCCGAGCGGGAGGGCCCTTTGCAGATACGCAGTATTTT.

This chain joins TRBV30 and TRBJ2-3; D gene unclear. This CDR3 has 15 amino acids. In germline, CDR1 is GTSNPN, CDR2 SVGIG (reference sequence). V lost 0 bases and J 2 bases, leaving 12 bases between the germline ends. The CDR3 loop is CAWSVYREPTDTQYF. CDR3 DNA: TGTGCCTGGAGTGTATACCGAGAACCCACAGATACGCAGTATTTT.

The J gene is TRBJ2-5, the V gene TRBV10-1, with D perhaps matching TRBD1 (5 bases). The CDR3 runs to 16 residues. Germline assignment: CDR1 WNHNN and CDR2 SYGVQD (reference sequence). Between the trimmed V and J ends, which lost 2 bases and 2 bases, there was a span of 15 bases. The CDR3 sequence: CASSEGYQGKQETQYF. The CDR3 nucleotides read TGCGCCAGCAGTGAGGGTTACCAGGGAAAACAAGAGACCCAGTACTTC.